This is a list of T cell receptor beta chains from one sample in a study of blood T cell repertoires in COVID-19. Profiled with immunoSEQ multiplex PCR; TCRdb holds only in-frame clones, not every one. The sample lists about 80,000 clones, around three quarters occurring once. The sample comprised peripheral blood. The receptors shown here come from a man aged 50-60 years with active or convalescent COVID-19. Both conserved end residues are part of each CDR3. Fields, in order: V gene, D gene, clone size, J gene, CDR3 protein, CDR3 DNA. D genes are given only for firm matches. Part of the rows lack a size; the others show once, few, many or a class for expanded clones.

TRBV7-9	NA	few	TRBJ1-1	CASSLIGASSLTEAFF	TGTGCCAGCAGCTTAATAGGGGCCTCCTCCTTAACTGAAGCTTTCTTT
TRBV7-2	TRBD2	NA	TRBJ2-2	CASRSTSGGTGELFF	TGTGCCAGCAGGTCGACTAGCGGGGGCACCGGGGAGCTGTTTTTT
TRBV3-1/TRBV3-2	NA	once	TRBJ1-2	CASSRGAGASYGYTF	TGTGCCAGCAGCCGGGGCGCAGGGGCCAGCTATGGCTACACCTTC
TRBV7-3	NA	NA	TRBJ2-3	CASRRASTDTQYF	TGTGCCAGCAGACGAGCTAGCACAGATACGCAGTATTTT
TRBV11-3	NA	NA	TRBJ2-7	CASSPRGRPYEQYF	TGTGCCAGCAGCCCGCGGGGCAGGCCCTACGAGCAGTACTTC
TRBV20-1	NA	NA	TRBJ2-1	CSARGREQFF	TGCAGTGCTAGGGGCAGAGAGCAGTTCTTC
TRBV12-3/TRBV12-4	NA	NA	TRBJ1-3	CASQGLSPNTIYF	TGTGCCAGCCAGGGGCTTAGTCCAAACACCATATATTTT
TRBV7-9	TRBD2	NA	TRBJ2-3	CASRSSGGTSSTDTQYF	TGTGCCAGCAGATCTAGCGGGGGGACGTCTAGCACAGATACGCAGTATTTT
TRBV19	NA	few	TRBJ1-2	CASTPRGGTPLYGYTF	TGTGCCAGTACCCCTAGGGGCGGGACGCCTCTCTATGGCTACACCTTC
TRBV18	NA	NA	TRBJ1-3	CASSLNRDSGNTIYF	TGTGCCAGCTCACTTAACAGGGACTCTGGAAACACCATATATTTT
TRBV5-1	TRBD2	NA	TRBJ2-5	CASSLLAGNAKETQYF	TGCGCCAGCAGCCTGCTAGCGGGGAACGCCAAGGAGACCCAGTACTTC
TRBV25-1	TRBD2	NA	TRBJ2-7	CASSEWGGSSYEQYF	TGTGCCAGCAGTGAATGGGGCGGGAGCTCCTACGAGCAGTACTTC
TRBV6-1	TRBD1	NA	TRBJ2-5	CASSEHRTGAGETQYF	TGTGCCAGCAGTGAACACAGGACAGGGGCCGGAGAGACCCAGTACTTC
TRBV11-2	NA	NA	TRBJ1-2	CASSPGSGGYGYTF	TGTGCCAGCAGCCCAGGCTCGGGGGGCTATGGCTACACCTTC
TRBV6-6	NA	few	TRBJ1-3	CASSTARPGGNTIYF	TGTGCCAGCAGCACTGCCAGGCCGGGGGGAAACACCATATATTTT